These 27 T cell receptor beta chains share one sample of origin, sequenced in a study of shared clonotypes between healthy human individuals (dated by TCRdb to about 2020). Preparation of the library involved the immunoSEQ multiplex PCR assay. Here the immuneACCESS table is served through TCRdb, limited to in-frame sequences with V and J called. Missing clones are a known gap in these copies; in checked studies unresolved V genes cover under half, and the rest lacks a known reason. In this sample the table shows 1.6 million or so clones, around 98.5% of which occur a single time. The ten largest account for approximately 0.4% of the sample. Sequenced: naive CD4+ T cells sorted from blood. The sample's cell subset or site label is to be understood as: CD45RA+ positively selected. Receptors were obtained from a man aged 30 to 45 in good health.

About this clone: At the DNA level, this CDR3 is encoded by other sequences in the same sample as well. The chain recombines TRBV5-1 with TRBJ2-3, with no clear D. Per germline, CDR1 SGHRS and CDR2 YFSETQ. The CDR3 covers 12 residues. V was shortened by 0 bases and J by 5 bases, with 4 bases between the two germline ends. CDR3 nucleotides: TGCGCCAGCAGCTTGGCCTTAGATACGCAGTATTTT. The encoded protein is CASSLALDTQYF. Looking up the rest from reference TRBV5-1 and TRBJ2-3 gives the full variable domain: KAGVTQTPRYLIKTRGQQVTLSCSPISGHRSVSWYQQTPGQGLQFLFEYFSETQRNKGNFPGRFSGRQFSNSRSEMNVSTLELGDSALYLCASSLALDTQYFGPGTRLTVL.

V usage is TRBV19 and J usage is TRBJ2-3, with TRBD2 as a possible D gene (5 bases). This CDR3 comprises 13 residues. CDR1 is LNHDA and CDR2 is SQIVND in the germline V gene (reference sequence). The V end lost 7 bases, the J end lost 5 bases, and 13 bases lay between the germline ends. The CDR3: CASIGMLGDTQYF. For the CDR3, the DNA is TGTGCCAGTATCGGGATGCTCGGAGATACGCAGTATTTT.

The chain has TRBV7-6 and TRBJ2-2; no firm D call. Germline lookup yields CDR1 SGHVS and CDR2 FNYEAQ. The CDR3 consists of 14 residues. V was clipped by 7 bases and J by 4 bases, with 13 bases between them. CDR3 in amino acids: CASTTQLSTGELFF. The CDR3 DNA follows: TGTGCCAGCACCACTCAACTGAGCACCGGGGAGCTGTTTTTT.

This chain connects TRBV4-2 to TRBJ2-1; the D gene is possibly TRBD2 (6 bases). Between the trimmed V and J ends, which lost 0 bases and 5 bases, there was a span of 11 bases. CDR1 and CDR2 (germline): LGHNA, YNFKEQ. The CDR3 totals 15 residues. CDR3 residues: CASSQDYLANNEQFF. In DNA form, the CDR3 reads TGTGCCAGCAGCCAAGATTACCTAGCGAACAATGAGCAGTTCTTC.

This clone was recorded once. The chain is built from TRBV7-2 and TRBJ2-7, with D perhaps TRBD1 or TRBD2 (5 bases each). V lost 3 bases and J lost 1, with 13 bases in between. This CDR3 is built from 15 residues. The germline V gene encodes CDR1 SGHTA and CDR2 FQGNSA. The CDR3 region is CASSFRDGWSYEQYF. CDR3 sequence (DNA): TGTGCCAGCAGCTTTCGGGACGGATGGTCCTACGAGCAGTACTTC.

The gene calls are TRBV11-2 and TRBJ2-3; a weak D match, TRBD2 (5 bases). Germline V gene lookup returns CDR1 SGHAT and CDR2 FQNNGV. The CDR3 has 15 amino acids. V dropped 5 bases and J dropped 3 bases, with 15 bases sitting between them. CDR3 bases: TGTGCCAGCAGCCCCTTAGCGCCAGGTACAGATACGCAGTATTTT. Translated, it gives CASSPLAPGTDTQYF.

The chain links TRBV11-1 to TRBJ1-5, with a weak D call TRBD1 (6 bases). There are 16 residues in the CDR3. Trimming stripped 1 base from V and 2 bases from J, with 12 bases between. Germline V gene lookup returns CDR1 SGHAT and CDR2 FQDESV (reference sequence). CDR3 in DNA: TGTGCCAGCAGCTTAGAGCGACAGGTTGGCAATCAGCCCCAGCATTTT. It is translated as CASSLERQVGNQPQHF.

The gene calls are TRBV9 and TRBJ2-1; possible D gene TRBD2, 6 bases. V was shortened by 3 bases and J by 5 bases, with 6 bases between the two germline ends. CDR1 and CDR2 (germline): SGDLS, YYNGEE. CDR3 length: 12 amino acids. The CDR3 nucleotides are TGTGCCAGCAGCGGACTAGACAATGAGCAGTTCTTC. This gives the protein CASSGLDNEQFF.

Comment on this clone: Other DNA sequences within the sample encode an identical CDR3. The V and J genes are TRBV18 and TRBJ2-3; D is unclear. The germline V and J ends were trimmed by 6 bases and 3 bases, with 13 bases remaining between them. Germline V lookup: CDR1 KGHSH, CDR2 LQKENI. There are 14 residues in the CDR3. The CDR3 reads CASSPGLGTDTQYF. The CDR3 DNA follows: TGTGCCAGCTCCCCCGGGCTGGGAACAGATACGCAGTATTTT.

The V and J genes are TRBV5-1 and TRBJ2-3, with D possibly matching TRBD1 (6 bases). The ends were cut back, 2 bases at V and 5 bases at J, with 12 bases in the middle. This CDR3 spans 14 amino acids. Per the germline V gene, CDR1 is SGHRS and CDR2 is YFSETQ. The CDR3 nucleotides read TGCGCCAGCAGCTTACGCAGGGGAGAAGATACGCAGTATTTT. This translates into CASSLRRGEDTQYF.

In the case of this clone: The sample contains more than one DNA sequence encoding this CDR3. The DNA of the CDR3 is TGTGCCAGCAGCCCGAACCAAGAGACCCAGTACTTC. It is translated as CASSPNQETQYF. The chain carries TRBV7-9 and TRBJ2-5; D is unclear. The CDR3 totals 12 residues. Germline lookup yields CDR1 SEHNR and CDR2 FQNEAQ (reference sequence). Trimming left V 5 bases short and J 0 bases short, with 4 bases between.

The V and J genes are TRBV6-5 and TRBJ1-2; 7 nucleotides match TRBD1. Germline CDR1 reads MNHEY; CDR2 reads SVGAGI. Trimming at V came to 5 bases and at J to 8 bases, leaving 5 bases not matched to a gene. The CDR3 has 12 residues. The CDR3 nucleotides are TGTGCCAGCAGTAATCGGGACAGCGGCTACACCTTC. Protein product: CASSNRDSGYTF.

The sample holds one count of this clone. The CDR3 DNA follows: TGTGCCAGCAGCCTGGCCAGGGAACGGTCACAAGATACGCAGTATTTT. Its protein product is CASSLARERSQDTQYF. This rearrangement joins TRBV5-4 to TRBJ2-3; possible D gene TRBD1, 5 bases. The CDR3 sequence is 16 residues long. CDR1 is SGHNT and CDR2 is YYREEE in the germline V gene (reference sequence). V was cut by 4 bases and J by 5 bases, with 20 bases left in between.

J is TRBJ2-1 and V is TRBV6-4; D is possibly TRBD1 (6 bases). The CDR3 has 15 residues. Germline CDR1 reads MRHNA; CDR2 reads SNTAGT. With 4 bases removed from V and 0 bases from J, the gap between germline ends came to 10 bases. The CDR3 loop reads CASSAEDSSYNEQFF. As DNA, the CDR3 is TGTGCCAGCAGTGCCGAGGACAGCTCCTACAATGAGCAGTTCTTC.

With regard to this clone: Other DNA sequences in the sample encode the same CDR3. The chain employs TRBV18 and TRBJ2-3; D uncertain. V was pared by 5 bases and J by 2 bases, with 2 bases between. The germline V gene has CDR1 KGHSH and CDR2 LQKENI. This CDR3 has 11 residues. CDR3 nucleotides: TGTGCCAGCTCAACCACAGATACGCAGTATTTT. Translated, it gives CASSTTDTQYF. The entire variable domain, with the rest obtained from reference TRBV18 and TRBJ2-3, is as follows: NAGVMQNPRHLVRRRGQEARLRCSPMKGHSHVYWYRQLPEEGLKFMVYLQKENIIDESGMPKERFSAEFPKEGPSILRIQQVVRGDSAAYFCASSTTDTQYFGPGTRLTVL.

This clone was counted a single time. The CDR3 DNA follows: TGTGCCAGCCGAAGTCCGGGGAGGGTGGGCACTGAAGCTTTCTTT. Its protein product is CASRSPGRVGTEAFF. The chain has TRBV11-2 and TRBJ1-1; D is unresolved. Germline V gene lookup returns CDR1 SGHAT and CDR2 FQNNGV. The CDR3 sequence is 15 residues long. The V and J ends lost 8 bases and 4 bases respectively, with 20 bases between them.

The rearrangement uses TRBV4-3 and TRBJ2-1, with 15 bases lining up with TRBD2. Germline CDR1 is LGHNA and CDR2 is YSLEER. With 5 bases clipped from V and 3 bases from J, the junction kept 5 bases outside the gene matches. This CDR3 has 17 residues. This CDR3 is CASSKRTSGRDYNEQFF. The CDR3 DNA reads TGCGCCAGCAGCAAAAGGACTAGCGGGAGGGACTACAATGAGCAGTTCTTC.

The V and J genes are TRBV30 and TRBJ2-2; maybe TRBD2 (5 bases). This CDR3 contains 13 residues. The ends were cut back, 0 bases at V and 7 bases at J, with 9 bases in the middle. Germline CDR1 reads GTSNPN; CDR2 reads SVGIG (reference sequence). The CDR3 DNA sequence: TGTGCCTGGAGTGTTGGCGGGTTCGGGGAGCTGTTTTTT. Its translation is CAWSVGGFGELFF.

This clone appeared a single time. The V and J genes are TRBV4-3 and TRBJ2-3; D may be TRBD2 (6 bases). Germline CDR1 reads LGHNA; CDR2 reads YSLEER. With 5 bases removed from V and 0 bases from J, the gap between germline ends came to 15 bases. The CDR3 loop spans 16 amino acids. CDR3 in amino acids: CASSLGTATSTDTQYF. As DNA, the CDR3 is TGCGCCAGCAGCTTAGGGACTGCCACTAGCACAGATACGCAGTATTTT.

This clone appeared a single time. This sequence joins TRBV6-5 and TRBJ2-7, with 7 positions matching TRBD2. This CDR3 region has 14 residues. J gave up 0 bases and V 8 bases, and 7 bases lay outside the gene matches. Germline V gene lookup returns CDR1 MNHEY and CDR2 SVGAGI. This CDR3 reads CASETGGNSYEQYF. DNA for the CDR3: TGTGCCAGCGAAACGGGGGGAAACTCCTACGAGCAGTACTTC.

The CDR3 DNA follows: TGTGCCACCAGCAGAGTTCCGGACAGGGGACTGGAGACCCAGTACTTC. Residues: CATSRVPDRGLETQYF. The chain uses TRBV15 and TRBJ2-5; 9 positions match TRBD1. This CDR3 is built from 16 residues. The germline gives CDR1 LNHNV, CDR2 YYDKDF (reference sequence). V shed 1 base, J shed 5 bases, and the junction held 8 bases outside the gene matches.

V and J are TRBV27 and TRBJ2-5, with D maybe TRBD2 (5 bases). Germline CDR1 MNHEY, CDR2 SMNVEV (reference sequence). The CDR3 is 15 amino acids. The V end was cut by 7 bases, the J end by 5 bases, with 20 bases between. For the CDR3, the DNA is TGTGCCAGCATTGGTAAGGGTGTTAGGGAGGAGACCCAGTACTTC. Amino acid sequence: CASIGKGVREETQYF.

The chain carries TRBV18 and TRBJ2-5; 12 bases match TRBD1. This CDR3 comprises 17 residues. CDR1 is KGHSH, CDR2 LQKENI, per germline. The ends lost 0 bases at V and 5 bases at J; junction bases unmatched: 7. This CDR3 reads CASSPPWDRGRPETQYF. The CDR3 DNA reads TGTGCCAGCTCACCACCGTGGGACAGGGGGCGCCCGGAGACCCAGTACTTC.

The rearrangement joins TRBV6-6 to TRBJ1-2; D gene unclear. This CDR3 has 13 amino acids. Trimming cost V 11 bases and J 0 bases, with 13 bases left between them. Germline CDR1 MNHNY, CDR2 SVGAGI (reference sequence). CDR3 coding DNA: TGTGCCTGCACCGACCGTACTAACTATGGCTACACCTTC. It codes for CACTDRTNYGYTF.

This sequence joins TRBV2 and TRBJ2-2; 10 nucleotides agree with TRBD1. The V and J ends lost 8 bases and 2 bases, in that order; junction bases with no gene match: 5. This CDR3 has 15 residues. Looked up from germline, CDR1 is SNHLY and CDR2 is FYNNEI. CDR3 sequence reads: CASADRGRNTGELFF. Here the CDR3 DNA reads TGTGCCAGCGCCGACAGGGGGCGAAACACCGGGGAGCTGTTTTTT.

The chain employs TRBV4-1 and TRBJ1-5; no reliable D call. V lost 1 base, J lost 8 bases, and 9 bases lay in between. The germline V gene has CDR1 MGHRA and CDR2 YSYEKL. This CDR3 has 13 amino acids. In DNA, the CDR3 is TGCGCCAGCAGCCAAGCGGGTATGGAGCCCCAGCATTTT. Its protein is CASSQAGMEPQHF.

Here the CDR3 reads CASSSTWDNGYTF. The CDR3 DNA reads TGTGCCAGCAGTAGCACTTGGGACAATGGCTACACCTTC. This rearrangement joins TRBV6-5 to TRBJ1-2, with TRBD1 as a possible D gene (6 bases). V was pared by 5 bases and J by 6 bases, with 13 bases between. CDR3 size: 13 residues. The germline V gene has CDR1 MNHEY and CDR2 SVGAGI.